Below, one T cell receptor (beta chain) is given with its context. There is no known antigen for this receptor. No quality values exist for individual bases; no much larger clone is one base distant. From the cysteine up to the phenylalanine, the CDR3 has a length of 16 residues. Of all the DNA, just the CDR3 is kept, 48 bases in frame from base 1. Clipping removes 5 bases from V and 5 bases from J, with 12 as the unmatched junction base count. CDR1 and CDR2 were assigned from the germline V gene as SGHRS and YFSETQ. This sample was included in a study of blood T cell repertoires in COVID-19 (dated by TCRdb to 2019 to 2021). Context from the whole study: Collaborator samples came from the United States, Italy and Spain and covered acute and convalescent phases of COVID-19. The prospective study material was composed of cDNA or gDNA derived from T cells, B-cell-depleted T cells, or PBMCs. The dataset comprised deeply sampled blood TCRbeta repertoires from subjects exposed to, actively infected with, or recovered from COVID-19. The repertoires were released in a freely available public database meant as a resource for research on the immune response to SARS-CoV-2. Samples came from the ongoing ImmuneRACE study (first 160 participants) plus 1,254 subjects from 6 global collaborators. Sample metadata almost always included a de-identified subject ID, COVID-19 status, age in years and sex. Where HLA class I and class II types were available, the types were taken from metadata supplied by the sample provider, not from assay-based typing.

TCRbeta CDR3 regions were amplified from genomic DNA using the immunoSEQ Assay, a bias-controlled multiplex PCR. Processing in the source paper ran as follows. Nucleated cell counts per sample were estimated from amplification of reference gene primers within the assay. Sequence reads were collapsed and filtered to measure the absolute abundance of every unique TCRbeta CDR3 rearrangement. For each sample, productive Simpson clonality was calculated by taking the square root of Simpson's diversity index across productive rearrangements. TCRdb limited this immuneACCESS table to in-frame rearrangements with V and J called. A share of clones is missing; checked studies link under half to unresolved V genes, and the rest is unexplained. V, J and clone size are those of that table, while D and trimming were read from the DNA. The sample table lists about 160,000 clones, over 85% of them with a count of one. The ten largest clones add up to roughly 4.5% of the sample.

The research as a whole found: How much clinical and demographic metadata was included differed by source and by participant, and the metadata was provided uncurated.

The collaborating institutions used their own protocols to collect whole blood in K2EDTA tubes. For TCRbeta analysis, collaborators shipped samples in one of three forms: frozen whole blood, isolated PBMCs, or DNA extracted from either of those sample types. The sequence was obtained from a woman in her forties or fifties with acute or convalescent COVID-19. The chain uses TRBV5-1 and TRBJ1-1; a stretch of 10 junction bases matches TRBD1. The sequencing input was peripheral blood. The CDR3 in this case is CASRETGGAGRTEAFF. The sequenced DNA is TGCGCCAGCAGAGAGACAGGGGGCGCGGGAAGAACTGAAGCTTTCTTT.